Below, one T cell receptor (beta chain) is given with its context. The length of the CDR3 is 13 residues. The ends were cut back, 5 bases at V and 7 bases at J, with 12 bases in the middle. The germline gives CDR1 LNHNV, CDR2 YYDKDF (reference sequence). This record belongs to a study of neoadjuvant anti-PD-1 for oral cavity cancer. TCRdb's copy holds only in-frame clones and misses some; the assay was immunoSEQ multiplex PCR. Here the sample spans 6,900 or so clones, about 80% being singletons. The clonotype comes from a person aged 35-79 years with oral cavity squamous cell carcinoma. The rearrangement uses TRBV15 and TRBJ2-1; no definite D call. The sample here was PBMCs, taken before nivolumab (anti-PD-1) treatment. As DNA, the CDR3 is TGTGCCACCAGCCCCTGGGTTTCGAATGAGCAGTTCTTC. This translates into CATSPWVSNEQFF.